This T cell receptor (beta chain) was recorded in a study of human T cells and chemical hapten exposure. Study overall: All through the roughly 25-week study, the scalp of each patient received diphenylcyclopropenone doses weekly.

Time point meaning: patch test 2, 6 weeks after DPC sensitization. Treatment noted: therapeutic diphenylcyclopropenone sensitization with weekly scalp DPC. Before extraction, the whole blood was not fractionated, and total RNA was taken from it. TCRdb used MiXCR to reprocess the RACE reads, holding one entry per CDR3 protein. The data contain about 42,000 distinct CDR3 sequences, 8.5% to 10% of them seen just once; the ten biggest clones take up more than 13%. Study results and caveats: A positive correlation with patch test score was shown by PT1 expanded TCR counts.

Details on this clonotype: No antigen is known for it.

The CDR3 runs to 12 residues. V dropped 3 bases and J dropped 4 bases, with 5 bases sitting between them. CDR1 SGHNT and CDR2 YENEEA come from the germline V gene. The gene calls are TRBV11-3 and TRBJ2-3; the D is unclear. The sample was whole blood, taken in connection with sensitization to the hapten diphenylcyclopropenone (DPC). This TCR derives from a woman aged 30 to 39 with alopecia areata. Some clones in this sample may be carry-over from other donors' samples. The CDR3 DNA is TGTGCCAGCAGCTTTGGTGCAGATACGCAGTATTTT. Its protein is CASSFGADTQYF.